A single sample gave rise to the 27 T cell receptor beta chains below, sequenced in a study of blood T cell repertoires in COVID-19. The repertoire was sequenced with immunoSEQ multiplex PCR; TCRdb's copy has only in-frame clones and lacks some. The sample includes under 300,000 clones, over 65% of them seen just once. Sequences were obtained from peripheral blood. The receptors originated from an elderly woman with acute or convalescent COVID-19.

As DNA, the CDR3 is TGTGCCTGGGGACAGTCTTCCTACGAGCAGTACTTC. It yields the protein CAWGQSSYEQYF. V is TRBV30 and J is TRBJ2-7; tentatively, D is TRBD1 (6 bases). CDR3 length: 12 amino acids. Trimming pared 5 bases from V and 1 base from J, leaving 9 bases between. Germline CDR1 GTSNPN, CDR2 SVGIG (reference sequence). Full variable domain (missing parts from reference TRBV30 and TRBJ2-7): SQTIHQWPATLVQPVGSPLSLECTVEGTSNPNLYWYRQAAGRGLQLLFYSVGIGQISSEVPQNLSASRPQDRQFILSSKKLLLSDSGFYLCAWGQSSYEQYFGPGTRLTVT.

The chain employs TRBV11-2 and TRBJ2-2; 12 bases are a match to TRBD2. V lost 5 bases to trimming and J lost 5 bases; unmatched junction nucleotides: 3. This CDR3 has 15 residues. CDR1 SGHAT and CDR2 FQNNGV come from the germline V gene. CDR3 sequence reads: CASSAGLAGTGELFF. CDR3 nucleotides: TGTGCCAGCAGCGCAGGACTAGCGGGGACCGGGGAGCTGTTTTTT.

The gene calls are TRBV2 and TRBJ1-3, with 7 nucleotides matching TRBD1. The CDR3 contains 16 residues. V trimming: 2 bases; J trimming: 0 bases; junction bases outside the gene matches: 4. Germline V gene sequence: CDR1 SNHLY, CDR2 FYNNEI. CDR3 sequence: CASSERGLSSGNTIYF. The CDR3 coding sequence is TGTGCCAGCAGTGAAAGGGGGCTGAGCTCTGGAAACACCATATATTTT.

The chain employs TRBV5-4 and TRBJ2-7; 9 bases line up with TRBD1. Germline lookup yields CDR1 SGHNT and CDR2 YYREEE (reference sequence). V dropped 0 bases and J dropped 6; count of bases not matched to a gene: 10. CDR3 length: 16 amino acids. The CDR3 here is CASSLGGGQGPREQYF. The DNA for the CDR3 is TGTGCCAGCAGCTTGGGAGGGGGACAGGGCCCTCGCGAGCAGTACTTC.

The gene calls are TRBV7-2 and TRBJ1-1, with 7 positions matching TRBD1. Germline V gene sequence: CDR1 SGHTA, CDR2 FQGNSA. There are 15 residues in the CDR3. Trimming cost V 5 bases and J 0 bases; bases outside gene matches: 6. In DNA form, the CDR3 reads TGTGCCAGCAGCACCCAGGGGGGCATGAACACTGAAGCTTTCTTT. Translated, it gives CASSTQGGMNTEAFF.

V and J are TRBV5-5 and TRBJ1-5; no firm D call. The V and J ends lost 0 bases and 5 bases respectively, with 6 bases between them. The CDR3 totals 13 residues. The germline V gene has CDR1 SGHKS and CDR2 YYEKEE (reference sequence). The CDR3 loop reads CASSLGLDQPQHF. CDR3 coding DNA: TGTGCCAGCAGCTTGGGACTTGATCAGCCCCAGCATTTT.

CDR3 region: CASRFREGVSTEAFF. The CDR3 DNA reads TGTGCCAGCAGATTCAGGGAGGGGGTATCCACTGAAGCTTTCTTT. The chain links TRBV2 to TRBJ1-1, with D possibly matching TRBD1 (6 bases). The CDR3 sequence is 15 residues long. Germline-derived CDR1 and CDR2 are SNHLY and FYNNEI. Deletions cut 6 bases from V and 4 bases from J, with 18 bases between.

The chain is built from TRBV2 and TRBJ1-1, with 9 bases aligning to TRBD1. The V gene's germline CDR1 is SNHLY and CDR2 FYNNEI. This CDR3 region has 15 residues. V gave up 6 bases and J gave up 4 bases; unmatched junction bases: 9. Here the CDR3 DNA reads TGTGCCAGCAGGGGGACAGGGATGGTTAGCACTGAAGCTTTCTTT. Residues: CASRGTGMVSTEAFF.

The V call is TRBV5-1, the J call TRBJ2-7, with D perhaps matching TRBD1 (6 bases). The CDR3 length is 13 residues. Trimming pared 0 bases from V and 7 bases from J, leaving 11 bases between. Germline V gene sequence: CDR1 SGHRS, CDR2 YFSETQ. The DNA of the CDR3 is TGCGCCAGCAGCTTGGAGGGGGTTGCGGAGCAGTACTTC. Its protein product is CASSLEGVAEQYF.

This chain joins TRBV12-5 and TRBJ2-5; tentatively, D is TRBD1 (7 bases). Between the trimmed V and J ends, which lost 5 bases and 4 bases, there was a span of 14 bases. Germline V gene sequence: CDR1 LGHNT, CDR2 FRNRAP. The CDR3 sequence is 14 residues long. CDR3 coding DNA: TGTGCTAGTGGTCGGCAGGGGGGACGAGAGACCCAGTACTTC. It is translated as CASGRQGGRETQYF.

The gene calls are TRBV11-2 and TRBJ1-3; D gene ambiguous. In germline, CDR1 is SGHAT, CDR2 FQNNGV. The CDR3 is 15 amino acids. V shed 3 bases and J shed 0 bases, with 9 bases lying between them. CDR3 residues: CASSFEGNSGNTIYF. The CDR3 nucleotides are TGTGCCAGCAGCTTCGAGGGAAACTCTGGAAACACCATATATTTT.

V is TRBV5-1 and J is TRBJ1-1; tentative D call: TRBD1 (6 bases). The ends were cut back, 4 bases at V and 1 base at J, with 14 bases in the middle. This CDR3 has 15 residues. The V gene's germline CDR1 is SGHRS and CDR2 YFSETQ. This CDR3 is CASSHGQTRNTEAFF. CDR3 bases: TGCGCCAGCAGCCACGGACAGACCCGGAACACTGAAGCTTTCTTT.

The rearrangement uses TRBV7-2 and TRBJ1-3; possibly TRBD1 for D (5 bases). V was cut by 0 bases and J by 2 bases, with 17 bases left in between. This CDR3 is 18 amino acids long. Per the germline V gene, CDR1 is SGHTA and CDR2 is FQGNSA. CDR3 sequence (DNA): TGTGCCAGCAGCTTAGCTCTCCTTTGGGACTTCACTGGAAACACCATATATTTT. Amino acids: CASSLALLWDFTGNTIYF.

This chain links TRBV5-1 with TRBJ1-1, with unresolved D. V lost 4 bases and J 6 bases, leaving 13 bases between the germline ends. Germline values: CDR1 SGHRS, CDR2 YFSETQ. The CDR3 spans 13 residues. Here the CDR3 DNA reads TGCGCCAGCAGCCTGGAAACCGGGTCTGAAGCTTTCTTT. It specifies CASSLETGSEAFF.

This clone was counted a few times. The chain's CDR3 is CASSSPGLAGWGTDTQYF. In DNA form, the CDR3 reads TGTGCCAGCAGCTCTCCGGGACTAGCGGGGTGGGGTACAGATACGCAGTATTTT. This chain joins TRBV5-4 and TRBJ2-3, with 13 bases matching TRBD2. This CDR3 is 18 amino acids long. Germline CDR1 is SGHNT and CDR2 is YYREEE (reference sequence). J was trimmed by 3 bases and V by 3 bases; bases with no gene match: 10. The full variable domain, rest sourced from reference TRBV5-4 and TRBJ2-3, is ETGVTQSPTHLIKTRGQQVTLRCSSQSGHNTVSWYQQALGQGPQFIFQYYREEENGRGNFPPRFSGLQFPNYSSELNVNALELDDSALYLCASSSPGLAGWGTDTQYFGPGTRLTVL.

The rearrangement joins TRBV19 to TRBJ1-6; no reliable D call. The germline V gene encodes CDR1 LNHDA and CDR2 SQIVND (reference sequence). V dropped 3 bases and J dropped 6 bases, with 9 bases sitting between them. CDR3 length: 14 amino acids. CDR3 residues: CASSMGPLNSPLHF. The CDR3 DNA reads TGTGCCAGTAGTATGGGCCCGCTTAATTCACCCCTCCACTTT.

The J gene is TRBJ1-4, the V gene TRBV6-5, with D hard to call. CDR1 and CDR2 (germline): MNHEY, SVGAGI. Trimming shortened V by 6 bases and J by 0 bases, and 8 bases separated the two germline ends. The CDR3 totals 14 residues. The CDR3 bases are TGTGCCAGCAGGAGGGATGCAACTAATGAAAAACTGTTTTTT. Amino acids: CASRRDATNEKLFF.

This clone occurred many times. The V call is TRBV7-9, the J call TRBJ2-1, with a tentative D call TRBD2 (6 bases). The CDR3 is 16 amino acids. Germline V CDR1 and CDR2: SEHNR, FQNEAQ (reference sequence). V lost 5 bases and J 6 bases, leaving 20 bases between the germline ends. The CDR3 spells CASSPGVGSLSNEQFF. CDR3 bases: TGTGCCAGCAGCCCGGGAGTGGGCTCGTTGTCCAATGAGCAGTTCTTC.

This clone was observed a handful of times. The chain is built from TRBV29-1 and TRBJ2-1, with 7 nucleotides matching TRBD2. Looked up from germline, CDR1 is SQVTM and CDR2 is ANQGSEA. With 1 base clipped from V and 3 bases from J, the junction kept 6 bases outside the gene matches. The CDR3 loop spans 15 amino acids. CDR3 sequence reads: CSVEVLASGYNEQFF. DNA for the CDR3: TGCAGCGTTGAAGTTTTGGCTAGCGGCTACAATGAGCAGTTCTTC.

This sequence joins TRBV4-2 and TRBJ2-6; 11 nucleotides align to TRBD2. This CDR3 spans 18 amino acids. Per the germline V gene, CDR1 is LGHNA and CDR2 is YNFKEQ. After removal of 2 bases from V and 4 bases from J, the junction contained 7 bases not matched to a gene. The DNA of the CDR3 is TGTGCCAGCAGCCAATCCGGACTAGCGGGCCTAGGGGCCAACGTCCTGACTTTC. Amino acids: CASSQSGLAGLGANVLTF.

This clone came up a few times. The V and J genes are TRBV10-3 and TRBJ2-7, with D possibly matching TRBD1 (5 bases). Germline-derived CDR1 and CDR2 are ENHRY and SYGVKD. The V end lost 0 bases, the J end lost 2 bases, and 17 bases lay between the germline ends. The CDR3 covers 17 residues. DNA for the CDR3: TGTGCCATCAGTGAGTCGGCCCTCCGGCAGGGCGCCTACGAGCAGTACTTC. It encodes CAISESALRQGAYEQYF.

The CDR3: CASSLGPLDPTGNNQPQHF. CDR3 sequence (DNA): TGCGCCAGCAGCTTGGGCCCGCTCGACCCGACAGGAAACAATCAGCCCCAGCATTTT. This rearrangement joins TRBV5-1 to TRBJ1-5; TRBD1 is a possible D gene (6 bases). V lost 0 bases and J 3 bases, leaving 22 bases between the germline ends. From germline, CDR1 is SGHRS and CDR2 YFSETQ. The CDR3 contains 19 residues.

The chain employs TRBV5-1 and TRBJ1-1; possibly TRBD1 for D (6 bases). Germline V CDR1 and CDR2: SGHRS, YFSETQ. The length of the CDR3 is 15 residues. V shed 7 bases and J shed 0 bases, with 16 bases lying between them. This chain's CDR3 is CASQDSLKMNTEAFF. Written as DNA, the CDR3 is TGCGCCAGCCAGGACAGTCTAAAGATGAACACTGAAGCTTTCTTT.

The CDR3 region is CSTSINEQFF. The CDR3 DNA sequence: TGCAGCACAAGTATCAATGAGCAGTTCTTC. The chain recombines TRBV29-1 with TRBJ2-1; D gene uncertain. There are 10 residues in the CDR3. In germline, CDR1 is SQVTM, CDR2 ANQGSEA. V lost 8 bases and J 6 bases, leaving 8 bases between the germline ends.

The chain recombines TRBV10-3 with TRBJ2-7; TRBD2 agrees at 7 bases. Germline CDR1 ENHRY, CDR2 SYGVKD. This CDR3 region has 15 residues. V dropped 6 bases and J dropped 1; count of bases not matched to a gene: 9. The CDR3: CAIRRTGGGSYEQYF. CDR3 coding DNA: TGTGCCATCAGACGGACTGGCGGGGGTTCCTACGAGCAGTACTTC.

This clone was seen once. V usage is TRBV3-1 (or the pseudogene TRBV3-2) and J usage is TRBJ2-3, with 15 bases that match TRBD2. V shed 4 bases, J shed 4 bases, and the junction held 6 bases outside the gene matches. The CDR3 length is 17 residues. CDR1 and CDR2 from the germline V gene are LGHDT and YNNKEL (reference sequence). The CDR3: CASSPWTSGRASDTQYF. The CDR3 DNA is TGTGCCAGCAGCCCTTGGACTAGCGGGAGGGCCTCAGATACGCAGTATTTT.

This clone occurred once. The gene calls are TRBV11-2 and TRBJ2-7; maybe TRBD1 (5 bases). The CDR3 is made up of 16 amino acids. With 5 bases removed from V and 2 bases from J, the gap between germline ends came to 19 bases. Per the germline V gene, CDR1 is SGHAT and CDR2 is FQNNGV. Written as DNA, the CDR3 is TGTGCCAGCAGCCCCTATTACAGGAAAGCTCCCTACGAGCAGTACTTC. It yields the protein CASSPYYRKAPYEQYF.